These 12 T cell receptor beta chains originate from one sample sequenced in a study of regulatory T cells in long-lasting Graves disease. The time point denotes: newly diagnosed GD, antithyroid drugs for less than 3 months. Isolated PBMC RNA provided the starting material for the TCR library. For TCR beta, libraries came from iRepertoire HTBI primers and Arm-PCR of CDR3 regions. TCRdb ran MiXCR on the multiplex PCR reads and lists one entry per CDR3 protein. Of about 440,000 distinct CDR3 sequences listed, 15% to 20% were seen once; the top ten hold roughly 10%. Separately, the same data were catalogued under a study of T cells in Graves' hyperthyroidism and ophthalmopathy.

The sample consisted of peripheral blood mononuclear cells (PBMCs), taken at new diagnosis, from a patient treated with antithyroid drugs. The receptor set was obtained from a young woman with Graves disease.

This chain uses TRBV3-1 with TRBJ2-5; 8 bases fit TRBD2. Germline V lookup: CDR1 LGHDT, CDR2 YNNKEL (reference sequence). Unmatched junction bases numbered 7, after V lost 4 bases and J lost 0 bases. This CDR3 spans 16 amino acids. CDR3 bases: TGTGCCAGCAGCCCTGGGGTAGCGGGACACCAAGAGACCCAGTACTTC. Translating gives CASSPGVAGHQETQYF.

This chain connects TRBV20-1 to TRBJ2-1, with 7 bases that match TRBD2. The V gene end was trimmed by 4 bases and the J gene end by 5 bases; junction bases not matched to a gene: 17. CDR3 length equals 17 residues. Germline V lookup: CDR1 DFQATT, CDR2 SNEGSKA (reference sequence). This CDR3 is CSAKLPGASGLHNEQFF. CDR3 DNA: TGCAGTGCTAAGCTCCCCGGAGCTAGCGGCCTACACAATGAGCAGTTCTTC.

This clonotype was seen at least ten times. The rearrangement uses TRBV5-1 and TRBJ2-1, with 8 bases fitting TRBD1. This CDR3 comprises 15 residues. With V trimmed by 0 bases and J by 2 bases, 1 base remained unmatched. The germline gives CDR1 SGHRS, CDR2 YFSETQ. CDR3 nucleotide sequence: TGCGCCAGCAGCTTGGTGGACAGGGCCTACAATGAGCAGTTCTTC. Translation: CASSLVDRAYNEQFF.

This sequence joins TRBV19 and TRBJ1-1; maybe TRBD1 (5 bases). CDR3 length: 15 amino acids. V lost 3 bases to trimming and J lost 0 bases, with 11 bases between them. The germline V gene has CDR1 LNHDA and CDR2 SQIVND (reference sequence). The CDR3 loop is CASSIVRTLNTEAFF. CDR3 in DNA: TGTGCCAGTAGTATTGTGAGGACATTGAACACTGAAGCTTTCTTT.

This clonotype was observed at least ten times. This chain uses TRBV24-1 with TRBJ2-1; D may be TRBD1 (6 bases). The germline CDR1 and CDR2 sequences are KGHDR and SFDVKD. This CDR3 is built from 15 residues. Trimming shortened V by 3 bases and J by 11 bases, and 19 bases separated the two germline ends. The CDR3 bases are TGTGCCACCAGTGATCCAGGGGCTAGGGACGGTCAGCAGTTCTTC. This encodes CATSDPGARDGQQFF.

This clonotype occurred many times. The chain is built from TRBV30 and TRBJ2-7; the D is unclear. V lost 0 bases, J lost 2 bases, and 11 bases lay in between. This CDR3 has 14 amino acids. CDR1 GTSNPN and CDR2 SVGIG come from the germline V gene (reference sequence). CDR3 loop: CAWSVRRTAYEQYF. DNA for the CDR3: TGTGCCTGGAGTGTCCGAAGGACGGCCTACGAGCAGTACTTC.

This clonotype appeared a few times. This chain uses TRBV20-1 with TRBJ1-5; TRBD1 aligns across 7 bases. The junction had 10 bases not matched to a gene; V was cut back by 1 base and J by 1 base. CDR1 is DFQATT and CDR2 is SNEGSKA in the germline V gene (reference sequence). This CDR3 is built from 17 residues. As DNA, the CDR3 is TGCAGTGCTAGAGCCAGGGGGGGGGCACGCAGCAATCAGCCCCAGCATTTT. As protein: CSARARGGARSNQPQHF.

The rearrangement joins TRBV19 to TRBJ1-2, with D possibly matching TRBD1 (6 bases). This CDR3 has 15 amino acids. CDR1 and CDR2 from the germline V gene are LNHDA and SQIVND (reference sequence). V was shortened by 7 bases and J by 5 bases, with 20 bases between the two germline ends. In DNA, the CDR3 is TGTGCCAGTAACACGCACTCTGGGACATCGTATGGCTACACCTTC. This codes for CASNTHSGTSYGYTF.

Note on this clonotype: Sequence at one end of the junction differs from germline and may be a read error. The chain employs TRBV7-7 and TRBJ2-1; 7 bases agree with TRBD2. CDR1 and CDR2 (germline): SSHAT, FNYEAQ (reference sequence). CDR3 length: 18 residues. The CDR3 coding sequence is TGTGCTAGCAGCTTAGCGGACCCTTCGGCTAGCGGCTACAATGAGCAGTTCTTC. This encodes CASSLADPSASGYNEQFF. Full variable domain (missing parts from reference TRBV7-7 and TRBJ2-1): GAGVSQSPRYKVTKRGQDVTLRCDPISSHATLYWYQQALGQGPEFLTYFNYEAQPDKSGLPSDRFSAERPEGSISTLTIQRTEQRDSAMYRCASSLADPSASGYNEQFFGPGTRLTVL.

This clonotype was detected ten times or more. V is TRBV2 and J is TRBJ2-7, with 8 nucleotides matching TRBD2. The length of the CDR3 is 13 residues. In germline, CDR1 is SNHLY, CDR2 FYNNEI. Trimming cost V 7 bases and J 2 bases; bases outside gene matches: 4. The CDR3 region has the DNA TGTGCCAGCAAGCCGGGACTAGCCTACGAGCAGTACTTC. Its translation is CASKPGLAYEQYF.

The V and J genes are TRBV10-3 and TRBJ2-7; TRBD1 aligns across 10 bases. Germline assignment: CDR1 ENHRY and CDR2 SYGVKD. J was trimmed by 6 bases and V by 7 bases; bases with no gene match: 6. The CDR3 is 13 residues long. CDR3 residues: CAITGTGVGEQYF. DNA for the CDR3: TGTGCCATCACCGGGACAGGGGTTGGCGAGCAGTACTTC.

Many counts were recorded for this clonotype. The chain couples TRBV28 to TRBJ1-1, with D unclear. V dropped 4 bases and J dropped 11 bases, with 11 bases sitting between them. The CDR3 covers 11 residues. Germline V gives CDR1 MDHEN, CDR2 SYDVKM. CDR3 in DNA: TGTGCCAGCAGTTCCGATACCGGGGCTTTCTTT. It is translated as CASSSDTGAFF.